A single sample gave rise to the 17 T cell receptor beta chains below, sequenced in a study of monozygotic twins with inflammatory bowel disease. TCRdb reprocessed the 5' RACE reads and keeps a single row for each CDR3 protein, giving no DNA. This sample's table has 300,000 to 350,000 distinct CDR3 sequences. Sequenced: blood. The receptors originated from a human donor with ulcerative colitis or Crohn's disease, or a healthy co-twin of an affected twin (not recorded which).

V usage is TRBV6-1 and J usage is TRBJ2-2; as DNA is missing, the TRBD2 call by TCRdb cannot be tested. Germline CDR1 reads MNHNS; CDR2 reads SASEGT. The CDR3 has 15 residues. The CDR3 loop is CASSAGLAGSGELFF.

The CDR3 loop reads CASSSSGTGRGNQPQHF. J is TRBJ1-5 and V is TRBV7-6; TCRdb indicates TRBD1, and absent DNA this call remains unverified. CDR3 length equals 17 residues. Per germline, CDR1 SGHVS and CDR2 FNYEAQ.

This rearrangement joins TRBV28 to TRBJ2-2; TCRdb names TRBD2, which stays unverified in the absence of DNA. Germline V gene data show CDR1 as MDHEN and CDR2 as SYDVKM. This CDR3 contains 15 residues. Here the CDR3 reads CASSSEGRFTGELFF.

This chain joins TRBV20-1 and TRBJ2-1; checking the TCRdb D call of TRBD1 is not possible without DNA. The CDR3 extends over 16 amino acids. The germline gives CDR1 DFQATT, CDR2 SNEGSKA (reference sequence). The chain's CDR3 is CSAQGTGDGRSIEQFF.

This chain joins TRBV9 and TRBJ2-1; TCRdb designates TRBD2, a call that cannot be tested without DNA. CDR1 and CDR2 (germline): SGDLS, YYNGEE. The CDR3 extends over 15 amino acids. Here the CDR3 reads CASSVTSGSYNEQFF.

This sequence joins TRBV6-5 and TRBJ2-1; TCRdb lists TRBD1, though no DNA is available to test this call. The germline V gene has CDR1 MNHEY and CDR2 SVGAGI. The CDR3 has 15 residues. The chain's CDR3 is CASILGTDSYNEQFF.

V gene TRBV5-1 combines with J gene TRBJ2-1; TCRdb's D call, TRBD1, is unchecked because there is no DNA. The CDR3 loop spans 16 amino acids. Germline lookup yields CDR1 SGHRS and CDR2 YFSETQ. The CDR3 protein is CASSYLGTGGNNEQFF. Drawing the rest from reference TRBV5-1 and TRBJ2-1, the complete variable domain is KAGVTQTPRYLIKTRGQQVTLSCSPISGHRSVSWYQQTPGQGLQFLFEYFSETQRNKGNFPGRFSGRQFSNSRSEMNVSTLELGDSALYLCASSYLGTGGNNEQFFGPGTRLTVL.

The CDR3 spells CASSNGLGNTGELFF. The genes are TRBV5-6 and TRBJ2-2; checking the TCRdb D call of TRBD1 is not possible without DNA. The CDR3 contains 15 residues. Germline lookup yields CDR1 SGHDT and CDR2 YYEEEE.

The gene calls are TRBV4-1 and TRBJ2-1; TCRdb gives TRBD1 as the D gene, but with no DNA this cannot be confirmed. The CDR3 loop spans 17 amino acids. Germline loops: CDR1 MGHRA, CDR2 YSYEKL. The CDR3 reads CASSQSKRDRTYNEQFF.

The chain carries TRBV6-1 and TRBJ2-3; checking the TCRdb D call of TRBD2 is not possible without DNA. Germline V CDR1 and CDR2: MNHNS, SASEGT. CDR3 length equals 15 residues. The chain's CDR3 is CASRPDGLGADTQYF.

The genes are TRBV20-1 and TRBJ2-1. CDR3 length: 12 residues. CDR1 and CDR2 from the germline V gene are DFQATT and SNEGSKA (reference sequence). The CDR3 region is CSAPHQGNEQFF.

The chain couples TRBV7-2 to TRBJ2-1. The CDR3 spans 15 residues. The germline CDR1 and CDR2 sequences are SGHTA and FQGNSA. CDR3 region: CASSLVSEGRAEQFF. Full variable domain (missing parts from reference TRBV7-2 and TRBJ2-1): GAGVSQSPSNKVTEKGKDVELRCDPISGHTALYWYRQSLGQGLEFLIYFQGNSAPDKSGLPSDRFSAERTGGSVSTLTIQRTQQEDSAVYLCASSLVSEGRAEQFFGPGTRLTVL.

The CDR3 sequence: CASSLSGGADTQYF. The chain couples TRBV7-2 to TRBJ2-3; absent DNA, TCRdb's TRBD2 call cannot be checked. There are 14 residues in the CDR3. Germline CDR1 SGHTA, CDR2 FQGNSA.

The chain couples TRBV20-1 to TRBJ2-1; the TCRdb D gene call, TRBD2, has no DNA to confirm it. The CDR3 totals 14 residues. Looked up from germline, CDR1 is DFQATT and CDR2 is SNEGSKA (reference sequence). The CDR3 sequence is CSAREFRGLAEQFF.

The chain has TRBV20-1 and TRBJ2-3; absent DNA, TCRdb's TRBD1 call cannot be checked. Germline V CDR1 and CDR2: DFQATT, SNEGSKA (reference sequence). The length of the CDR3 is 13 residues. The CDR3 loop is CRTLGTSTDTQYF.

The chain joins TRBV5-1 to TRBJ2-2; the D call from TCRdb, TRBD1, cannot be confirmed without DNA. CDR1 and CDR2 from the germline V gene are SGHRS and YFSETQ. The CDR3 extends over 15 amino acids. The CDR3 loop reads CASSNPTGGPGELFF.

The V call is TRBV27, the J call TRBJ2-7; there is no DNA to check the TCRdb D call of TRBD2. The germline CDR1 and CDR2 sequences are MNHEY and SMNVEV (reference sequence). The CDR3 has 15 amino acids. The CDR3 here is CASSPLPRETYEQYF.